The T cell receptor beta chain described here comes from a study of T cells in localized non-small cell lung cancer (dated by TCRdb to 2019 to 2021). General notes on the study: The study analyzed T cell repertoires of 236 early-stage NSCLC patients, comparing tumors and uninvolved tumor-adjacent lungs. The cohort consisted of 236 treatment-naive NSCLC patients whose localized lung tumors had been resected. NSCLC patients had a mean age of around 70 years, and 129 were male and about a hundred female. What the work shows at the level of the full study, not this receptor alone: Longer overall survival was associated with higher blood T cell density, whereas shorter survival was associated with higher adjacent-lung clonality. A median of approximately 53 of the top 100 tumor clones turned up in the paired uninvolved adjacent lung, and roughly 28 of those clones also ranked among the top 100 of that same adjacent lung. Multi-region tumor sequencing was not performed, so intratumor heterogeneity could not be excluded. Uninvolved tumor-adjacent lung showed the highest T cell clonality, higher than tumor, which suggests more focused antigenic responses in the uninvolved tumor-adjacent lung. Because the study design was exploratory, TCR variables were selected using unadjusted p-values without false-discovery rate correction.

Spanning cysteine to phenylalanine, the CDR3 consists of 13 amino acids. Of all the DNA, just the CDR3 is kept, 39 bases in frame from base 1. V is cut by 7 bases and J by 8 bases, and the space between the germline ends is 17 bases. CDR1 is given as MNHNS and CDR2 as SASEGT, both from the germline V gene. For this clone: Its antigen target is currently unknown. There are no base qualities to consult, and no much larger clone falls within one base.

TCR beta CDR3 regions were sequenced from DNA using the immunoSEQ Assay. Turning to the authors' computational methods: T cell density was computed as TCR beta template counts normalized to usable DNA estimated by amplifying housekeeping genes. The preseqR package was used to estimate richness by extrapolating to 400,000 templates for PBMC samples and to 120,000 templates for tissue samples. Clonality was calculated as one minus Pielou's evenness. Tissue-enriched TCRs were identified through differential abundance testing performed on productive amino-acid clonotypes, with a minimum total count of 5 and an alpha of 0.1. The Jaccard Index and the Morisita Overlap Index were used to quantify repertoire overlap between compartments. GLIPH grouped TCR beta CDR3s together with public tetramer-defined viral CDR3s, and a viral motif had to include at least three viral sequences and also show V-gene enrichment. Imported from immuneACCESS, the table was reduced by TCRdb to in-frame sequences with V and J called. These copies leave out some clones; in studies compared against another copy, an unresolved V gene accounts for under half, and the cause of the remainder is not known. Clone size and V and J calls were adopted from that table, with D and trimming inferred from the DNA. The sample yields 70,000 to 75,000 clones; roughly 80% were counted once. Jointly, the top ten make up 1% to 1.5% of the sample.

At diagnosis, tumor, uninvolved tumor-adjacent lung and peripheral blood were collected and then preserved as a mix of FFPE and fresh-frozen material. For TCR repertoire profiling, blood samples were analyzed as peripheral blood mononuclear cells. This specimen was peripheral blood, taken before any cancer treatment. This chain is built from TRBV6-1 and TRBJ2-5; the D segment could be TRBD2, given 5 matching bases. This TCR was sampled from a female donor of 60 years or more with stage I lung adenocarcinoma. The encoded CDR3 is CASTDRGRGTQYF. The sequenced DNA is TGTGCCAGCACAGACCGCGGGCGCGGAACCCAGTACTTC.